These 29 T cell receptor beta chains came from one sample sequenced in a study of blood T cells in healthy people across ages. For the second PCR, which ran for about 6 to 11 cycles, a sample-barcoded 5' primer and a J-beta primer mix were used. TCRdb called the 5' RACE reads again in MiXCR, with one record for every CDR3 protein. The table records roughly 1,100,000 distinct CDR3 sequences, approximately 26% of them present only once. The sample was also linked to a second study, of T cells of mothers and their children.

Sequences were obtained from blood. The receptors stem from a girl aged 2-15 years in good health.

The chain carries TRBV7-2 and TRBJ1-5; a possible D gene is TRBD1 (5 bases). V gave up 1 base and J gave up 4 bases, with 11 bases separating them. Per germline, CDR1 SGHTA and CDR2 FQGNSA. The CDR3 covers 15 residues. The CDR3 DNA reads as TGTGCCAGCAGCTTAGACCCGGGACCTAATCAGCCCCAGCATTTT. This encodes CASSLDPGPNQPQHF.

The CDR3 region is CASSPWPGANTEAFF. The CDR3 nucleotides are TGTGCCAGCTCACCATGGCCGGGCGCTAACACTGAAGCTTTCTTT. The V gene is TRBV18, the J gene TRBJ1-1, with unresolved D. In germline, CDR1 is KGHSH, CDR2 LQKENI. Between the trimmed V and J ends, which lost 2 bases and 2 bases, there was a span of 12 bases. The CDR3 loop spans 15 amino acids.

This clonotype showed up just a few times. CDR3 loop: CASSPRISVVEKLFF. For the CDR3, the DNA is TGTGCCAGCAGCCCCCGTATTAGCGTGGTTGAAAAACTGTTTTTT. This chain links TRBV6-5 with TRBJ1-4; D is ambiguous. This CDR3 contains 15 residues. V shed 6 bases and J shed 7 bases, with 18 bases lying between them. Germline V gene lookup returns CDR1 MNHEY and CDR2 SVGAGI.

V and J are TRBV7-9 and TRBJ2-1; 8 bases line up with TRBD1. Germline V lookup: CDR1 SEHNR, CDR2 FQNEAQ (reference sequence). Trimming removed 3 bases from V and 0 bases from J; junction bases left unmatched: 13. The CDR3 totals 19 residues. The CDR3 DNA follows: TGTGCCAGCAGCTTCCCCCTACAGGGGGAAGCAGGCTCCTACAATGAGCAGTTCTTC. This translates into CASSFPLQGEAGSYNEQFF.

The table lists this clonotype with a few counts. The V and J genes are TRBV15 and TRBJ2-5, with D possibly TRBD1 on 6 matching bases. Gene TRBJ2-7 matches the end of the DNA better, so the J call may be wrong. The CDR3 totals 14 residues. The germline V gene encodes CDR1 LNHNV and CDR2 YYDKDF (reference sequence). The CDR3 DNA follows: TGTGCCACCAGCAGAAGGAACAGGGCCCACGAGCAGTACTTC. As protein: CATSRRNRAHEQYF.

This chain connects TRBV10-2 to TRBJ2-7; D perhaps matches TRBD2 (5 bases). V gave up 3 bases and J gave up 0 bases, with 15 bases separating them. This CDR3 spans 16 amino acids. The germline V gene has CDR1 WSHSY and CDR2 SAAADI. Here the CDR3 reads CASSDVRGPSSYEQYF. The CDR3 DNA reads TGCGCCAGCAGTGATGTGAGAGGGCCGTCCTCCTACGAGCAGTACTTC.

V is TRBV20-1 and J is TRBJ1-4; 7 bases agree with TRBD1. Per the germline V gene, CDR1 is DFQATT and CDR2 is SNEGSKA (reference sequence). The junction had 7 bases not matched to a gene; V was cut back by 0 bases and J by 6 bases. The CDR3 contains 15 residues. CDR3 in amino acids: CSARDSFTGDEKLFF. CDR3 nucleotide sequence: TGCAGTGCTAGAGACAGCTTCACAGGGGATGAAAAACTGTTTTTT.

The chain carries TRBV29-1 and TRBJ2-2; D not resolved. Germline CDR1 SQVTM, CDR2 ANQGSEA. The V and J ends lost 6 bases and 3 bases respectively, with 5 bases between them. The CDR3 is made up of 11 amino acids. Here the CDR3 DNA reads TGCAGCGTCACTTACACCGGGGAGCTGTTTTTT. The encoded protein is CSVTYTGELFF.

This clonotype came up a few times. The chain couples TRBV3-1 to TRBJ2-3; perhaps TRBD2 as D (5 bases). The CDR3 has 15 residues. Trimming pared 8 bases from V and 2 bases from J, leaving 17 bases between. Germline CDR1 is LGHDT and CDR2 is YNNKEL (reference sequence). The CDR3 bases are TGTGCCAGCGGAACACCTATGGGAGACACAGATACGCAGTATTTT. This encodes CASGTPMGDTDTQYF.

This rearrangement joins TRBV5-5 to TRBJ2-1; 12 nucleotides match TRBD1. The junction had 4 bases not matched to a gene; V was cut back by 1 base and J by 8 bases. There are 15 residues in the CDR3. CDR1 is SGHKS and CDR2 is YYEKEE in the germline V gene (reference sequence). CDR3 bases: TGTGCCAGCAGCTTGAGGGGACAGGGGGCCGATGAGCAGTTCTTC. Its translation is CASSLRGQGADEQFF.

This chain links TRBV29-1 with TRBJ2-5; tentatively, D is TRBD2 (5 bases). The CDR3 length is 12 residues. V dropped 5 bases and J dropped 11 bases, with 18 bases sitting between them. Germline CDR1 reads SQVTM; CDR2 reads ANQGSEA. The CDR3 bases are TGCAGCGTTACTTTAGCTACCCGCGGGCAGTACTTC. Its translation: CSVTLATRGQYF.

This clonotype was detected only a few times. The chain joins TRBV5-1 to TRBJ2-7; D not certain. Germline CDR1 is SGHRS and CDR2 is YFSETQ. The CDR3 has 14 amino acids. V was cut by 2 bases and J by 0 bases, with 9 bases left in between. CDR3 sequence (DNA): TGCGCCAGCAGCTTCGTCCAAAGCTCCTACGAGCAGTACTTC. It codes for CASSFVQSSYEQYF.

This clonotype was counted only a few times. The CDR3 DNA follows: TGTGCCAACAGCTTTACAGGGGCTAGCAATCAGCCCCAGCATTTT. As protein: CANSFTGASNQPQHF. The chain links TRBV27 to TRBJ1-5, with 7 bases identical to TRBD1. This CDR3 contains 15 residues. Germline values: CDR1 MNHEY, CDR2 SMNVEV (reference sequence). V shed 10 bases, J shed 0 bases, and the junction held 9 bases outside the gene matches.

This clonotype appeared a single time. The rearrangement links TRBV20-1 to TRBJ1-5; D is unclear. The V end was cut by 1 base, the J end by 3 bases, with 7 bases between. Per germline, CDR1 DFQATT and CDR2 SNEGSKA (reference sequence). CDR3 length equals 13 residues. The chain's CDR3 is CSARGPFNQPQHF. For the CDR3, the DNA is TGCAGTGCTAGAGGGCCTTTCAATCAGCCCCAGCATTTT.

The gene calls are TRBV29-1 and TRBJ2-7; D possibly corresponds to TRBD2 (5 bases). The ends were cut back, 3 bases at V and 0 bases at J, with 9 bases in the middle. CDR1 is SQVTM, CDR2 ANQGSEA, per germline. The CDR3 sequence is 13 residues long. The CDR3 region is CSVDHGNSYEQYF. The CDR3 DNA follows: TGCAGCGTTGATCACGGGAACTCCTACGAGCAGTACTTC.

A few counts support this clonotype. The chain combines TRBV5-5 with TRBJ2-5; 14 positions match TRBD2. V dropped 4 bases and J dropped 1; count of bases not matched to a gene: 9. This CDR3 has 18 residues. In germline, CDR1 is SGHKS, CDR2 YYEKEE (reference sequence). The chain's CDR3 is CASSPGLAGVVVQETQYF. Written as DNA, the CDR3 is TGTGCCAGCAGCCCGGGACTAGCGGGAGTGGTAGTCCAAGAGACCCAGTACTTC.

This clonotype was detected only a few times. In nucleotides, the CDR3 is TGCGCCAGCAGTGATCAACTAGTTGGTAGCAATGAGCAGTTCTTC. Its protein is CASSDQLVGSNEQFF. The chain combines TRBV10-2 with TRBJ2-1, with D possibly TRBD2 on 5 matching bases. The germline V gene encodes CDR1 WSHSY and CDR2 SAAADI. The length of the CDR3 is 15 residues. V lost 3 bases, J lost 6 bases, and 15 bases lay in between.

This chain's CDR3 is CASSELGSQDEQYF. CDR3 sequence (DNA): TGTGCCAGCAGTGAACTCGGGAGCCAGGACGAGCAGTACTTC. The chain employs TRBV6-1 and TRBJ2-7, with D perhaps matching TRBD2 (6 bases). V lost 2 bases, J lost 5 bases, and 13 bases lay in between. This CDR3 spans 14 amino acids. The V gene's germline CDR1 is MNHNS and CDR2 SASEGT.

The chain is built from TRBV10-2 and TRBJ2-1; D may be TRBD2 (6 bases). V lost 6 bases and J 8 bases, leaving 17 bases between the germline ends. The CDR3 length is 14 residues. Germline values: CDR1 WSHSY, CDR2 SAAADI. The CDR3 nucleotides read TGCGCCAGCAGGCCAGGAGGGCCGGAGTATGAGCAGTTCTTC. Translation gives CASRPGGPEYEQFF.

The chain has TRBV12-3 or TRBV12-4 and TRBJ2-3; either TRBD1 or TRBD2 may fit D (5 bases each). The CDR3 consists of 17 residues. Deletions cut 10 bases from V and 0 bases from J, with 23 bases between. DNA of the CDR3: TGTGCCACCGAGGGCCGGCCGACAGAAACTAGCACAGATACGCAGTATTTT. Translated, it gives CATEGRPTETSTDTQYF.

This clonotype was seen more than once but under ten times. The gene calls are TRBV5-6 and TRBJ1-2, with 8 bases that match TRBD1. CDR3 length: 14 residues. Germline CDR1 is SGHDT and CDR2 is YYEEEE. J gave up 10 bases and V 2 bases, and 10 bases lay outside the gene matches. CDR3 coding DNA: TGTGCCAGCAGCTTTGGGACAGGACCAAACCACTACACCTTC. It is translated as CASSFGTGPNHYTF.

V gene TRBV24-1 combines with J gene TRBJ1-2; D is possibly TRBD1 (5 bases). The CDR3 spans 12 residues. From germline, CDR1 is KGHDR and CDR2 SFDVKD. Trimming left V 5 bases short and J 6 bases short, with 9 bases between. The CDR3 DNA reads as TGTGCCACCAGTGTCGGGGGGGATGGCTACACCTTC. It specifies CATSVGGDGYTF.

This chain connects TRBV12-3 or TRBV12-4 to TRBJ2-5, with 9 bases aligning to TRBD2. Trimming removed 4 bases from V and 5 bases from J; junction bases left unmatched: 8. The CDR3 spans 15 residues. The CDR3 region has the DNA TGTGCCAGCAGTTACGGCGGGGGGGCTCGGGAGACCCAGTACTTC. Its translation is CASSYGGGARETQYF.

The table lists this clonotype with a few counts. The chain couples TRBV6-2 or TRBV6-3 to TRBJ2-7; 11 bases agree with TRBD2. The germline CDR1 and CDR2 sequences are MNHEY and SVGEGT. J lost 3 bases, V lost 5 bases, and 3 bases had no gene match. The CDR3 is 14 residues long. CDR3 in DNA: TGTGCCAGCAGTGCTAGCGGGGGGTACTACGAGCAGTACTTC. Amino acids: CASSASGGYYEQYF.

This clonotype has a handful of counts. This rearrangement joins TRBV13 to TRBJ2-4; a possible D gene is TRBD2 (6 bases). This CDR3 comprises 15 residues. The germline gives CDR1 PRHDT, CDR2 FYEKMQ (reference sequence). Trimming removed 2 bases at V and 6 bases at J, with 14 bases between. The CDR3 protein is CASSLSERLVNIQYF. The DNA for the CDR3 is TGTGCCAGCAGCTTAAGCGAAAGACTAGTAAACATTCAGTACTTC.

This clonotype was found a few times. The chain carries TRBV29-1 and TRBJ2-1; D is possibly TRBD2 (6 bases). This CDR3 has 15 amino acids. V was cut by 3 bases and J by 2 bases, with 14 bases left in between. Germline CDR1 and CDR2: SQVTM and ANQGSEA. In DNA form, the CDR3 reads TGCAGCGTTGAGGGGGGACTGGATACCTACAATGAGCAGTTCTTC. It codes for CSVEGGLDTYNEQFF.

The gene calls are TRBV7-8 and TRBJ2-1; no clear D gene. This CDR3 spans 13 amino acids. V lost 5 bases to trimming and J lost 4 bases, with 9 bases between them. CDR1 SGHVS and CDR2 FQNEAQ come from the germline V gene. DNA of the CDR3: TGTGCCAGCAGCCAACCGCCGTACAATGAGCAGTTCTTC. As protein: CASSQPPYNEQFF.

V usage is TRBV28 and J usage is TRBJ2-5; D might be TRBD2 (6 bases). The germline V gene encodes CDR1 MDHEN and CDR2 SYDVKM. This CDR3 is built from 14 residues. V was cut by 6 bases and J by 4 bases, with 15 bases left in between. CDR3 coding DNA: TGTGCCAGCAGCCGCGGTAGTAGCGGAGAGACCCAGTACTTC. Its protein is CASSRGSSGETQYF.

This clonotype was counted only a few times. V gene TRBV15 combines with J gene TRBJ2-5; D unresolved. The CDR3 runs 15 residues. V gave up 0 bases and J gave up 3 bases, with 11 bases separating them. Germline loops: CDR1 LNHNV, CDR2 YYDKDF (reference sequence). For the CDR3, the DNA is TGTGCCACCAGCAGAGATCTCGGTACGGAAGAGACCCAGTACTTC. It specifies CATSRDLGTEETQYF.